The 26 T cell receptor beta chains given below trace back to one sample, sequenced in a study of T cell responses to AZD1222 COVID-19 vaccine. Here immunoSEQ multiplex PCR was the method, and the copy in TCRdb shows in-frame clones only, minus some. The sample has some 81,000 clones; roughly 85% are singletons. Sequences were derived from peripheral blood, sampled 28 days after the second AZD1222 dose. These receptors all come from an adult who received the AZD1222 COVID-19 vaccine.

The rearrangement joins TRBV2 to TRBJ2-5; the D call may be TRBD1 or TRBD2 (5 bases each). This CDR3 comprises 13 residues. With 6 bases removed from V and 2 bases from J, the gap between germline ends came to 10 bases. Germline lookup yields CDR1 SNHLY and CDR2 FYNNEI. Here the CDR3 reads CASRPGRQETQYF. DNA of the CDR3: TGTGCCAGCAGACCGGGACGACAAGAGACCCAGTACTTC.

The chain uses TRBV3-1 (or the pseudogene TRBV3-2) and TRBJ2-1; TRBD1 or TRBD2 may be the D gene (5 bases each). This CDR3 spans 13 amino acids. Trimming removed 4 bases at V and 10 bases at J, with 14 bases between. The germline V gene encodes CDR1 LGHDT and CDR2 YNNKEL (reference sequence). The CDR3 spells CASSPHDRDEQFF. CDR3 bases: TGTGCCAGCAGCCCACACGACCGGGACGAGCAGTTCTTC.

This rearrangement joins TRBV19 to TRBJ1-2; D remains ambiguous. Looked up from germline, CDR1 is LNHDA and CDR2 is SQIVND (reference sequence). The germline V and J ends were trimmed by 5 bases and 4 bases, with 17 bases remaining between them. The CDR3 spans 15 residues. The CDR3: CASSPVLHPAYGYTF. The CDR3 coding sequence is TGTGCCAGTAGTCCCGTTTTACATCCCGCCTATGGCTACACCTTC. Supplemented by reference TRBV19 and TRBJ1-2, the full variable domain reads DGGITQSPKYLFRKEGQNVTLSCEQNLNHDAMYWYRQDPGQGLRLIYYSQIVNDFQKGDIAEGYSVSREKKESFPLTVTSAQKNPTAFYLCASSPVLHPAYGYTFGSGTRLTVV.

The DNA of the CDR3 is TGTGCCTGGAGGTTGTACGTGGGACAGGGTGTCCGCTACACCTTC. Amino acids: CAWRLYVGQGVRYTF. V and J are TRBV30 and TRBJ1-2, with TRBD1 identical over 9 bases. Losses at the gene ends were 3 bases for V and 9 bases for J; bases not matched to a gene: 14. Germline V lookup: CDR1 GTSNPN, CDR2 SVGIG (reference sequence). This CDR3 has 15 amino acids. The variable domain in full, with the rest retrieved from reference TRBV30 and TRBJ1-2, is SQTIHQWPATLVQPVGSPLSLECTVEGTSNPNLYWYRQAAGRGLQLLFYSVGIGQISSEVPQNLSASRPQDRQFILSSKKLLLSDSGFYLCAWRLYVGQGVRYTFGSGTRLTVV.

The chain uses TRBV2 and TRBJ1-5; D is unresolved. The CDR3 runs to 13 residues. From germline, CDR1 is SNHLY and CDR2 FYNNEI. Trimming shortened V by 1 base and J by 6 bases, and 7 bases separated the two germline ends. CDR3 nucleotides: TGTGCCAGCAGTGAAGGCTTGGGTCAGCCCCAGCATTTT. This translates into CASSEGLGQPQHF.

This sequence joins TRBV6-1 and TRBJ1-6, with D unresolved. V was shortened by 1 base and J by 7 bases, with 11 bases between the two germline ends. The CDR3 is made up of 15 amino acids. Germline values: CDR1 MNHNS, CDR2 SASEGT. The CDR3, as DNA: TGTGCCAGCAGTGAAGTGCGCAGGACCAATTCACCCCTCCACTTT. This encodes CASSEVRRTNSPLHF.

The chain recombines TRBV5-6 with TRBJ1-2, with 11 bases identical to TRBD1. After removal of 0 bases from V and 6 bases from J, the junction contained 4 bases not matched to a gene. The germline V gene has CDR1 SGHDT and CDR2 YYEEEE. This CDR3 has 15 amino acids. The CDR3: CASSLADRGQDGYTF. The CDR3 DNA is TGTGCCAGCAGCTTGGCGGACAGGGGGCAGGATGGCTACACCTTC.

V is TRBV11-1 and J is TRBJ2-7, with D perhaps assigned TRBD1 or TRBD2 (5 bases each). Germline V gene sequence: CDR1 SGHAT, CDR2 FQDESV (reference sequence). V was cut by 3 bases and J by 5 bases, with 8 bases left in between. CDR3 length equals 12 residues. CDR3 sequence reads: CASSLRGNEQYF. CDR3 sequence (DNA): TGTGCCAGCAGCTTGAGGGGTAACGAGCAGTACTTC.

This clone was seen a handful of times. The genes are TRBV5-1 and TRBJ2-7; TRBD2 matches at 12 bases. This CDR3 is 19 amino acids long. CDR1 is SGHRS, CDR2 YFSETQ, per germline. J lost 2 bases, V lost 0 bases, and 12 bases had no gene match. The CDR3 sequence is CASSLAGTSGFTGTYEQYF. The CDR3 DNA reads as TGCGCCAGCAGCTTGGCGGGGACTAGCGGGTTCACGGGTACCTACGAGCAGTACTTC.

This clone was counted once. The chain recombines TRBV5-6 with TRBJ1-2; 7 bases line up with TRBD1. The V segment lost 0 bases and the J segment 6 bases; nucleotides outside the gene matches: 5. This CDR3 contains 14 residues. Germline loops: CDR1 SGHDT, CDR2 YYEEEE. For the CDR3, the DNA is TGTGCCAGCAGCTTGGTCGACAGGGCCCATGGCTACACCTTC. Its protein product is CASSLVDRAHGYTF.

The chain joins TRBV28 to TRBJ2-7; perhaps D is TRBD1 or TRBD2 (5 bases each). V dropped 8 bases and J dropped 6 bases, with 8 bases sitting between them. Germline V gene sequence: CDR1 MDHEN, CDR2 SYDVKM. This CDR3 comprises 10 residues. CDR3 bases: TGTGCCAGCGGGACGCTCGAGCAGTACTTC. Protein product: CASGTLEQYF.

The chain combines TRBV4-2 with TRBJ2-5; possible D gene TRBD1, 6 bases. CDR3 size: 14 residues. The V end was cut by 3 bases, the J end by 1 base, with 9 bases between. Germline CDR1 is LGHNA and CDR2 is YNFKEQ. The CDR3 spells CASSQEDSQETQYF. CDR3 bases: TGTGCCAGCAGCCAGGAGGACAGCCAAGAGACCCAGTACTTC.

A single count supports this clone. This rearrangement joins TRBV19 to TRBJ2-1, with 8 bases aligning to TRBD2. This CDR3 comprises 17 residues. CDR1 and CDR2 (germline): LNHDA, SQIVND (reference sequence). V gave up 6 bases and J gave up 1 base; unmatched junction bases: 11. As DNA, the CDR3 is TGTGCCAGTAGAGACCCTTTCGGGGGGGGGTCCTACAATGAGCAGTTCTTC. Encoded protein: CASRDPFGGGSYNEQFF. The full variable domain, its missing parts supplied by reference TRBV19 and TRBJ2-1, is DGGITQSPKYLFRKEGQNVTLSCEQNLNHDAMYWYRQDPGQGLRLIYYSQIVNDFQKGDIAEGYSVSREKKESFPLTVTSAQKNPTAFYLCASRDPFGGGSYNEQFFGPGTRLTVL.

V and J are TRBV28 and TRBJ2-2, with D tentatively TRBD1 or TRBD2 (5 bases each). Deletions cut 4 bases from V and 2 bases from J, with 23 bases between. Germline V gene sequence: CDR1 MDHEN, CDR2 SYDVKM. The CDR3 extends over 19 amino acids. The CDR3 loop reads CASSSLIVRAAANTGELFF. The CDR3 DNA sequence: TGTGCCAGCAGTTCCTTGATAGTCAGGGCAGCGGCCAACACCGGGGAGCTGTTTTTT.

The chain joins TRBV19 to TRBJ1-5; 8 nucleotides match TRBD1. Germline assignment: CDR1 LNHDA and CDR2 SQIVND (reference sequence). This CDR3 has 13 amino acids. The V gene end was trimmed by 5 bases and the J gene end by 9 bases; junction bases not matched to a gene: 6. CDR3 nucleotides: TGTGCCAGTAGTGGACAGGGTGCCTCGCCCCAGCATTTT. Residues: CASSGQGASPQHF. Using reference TRBV19 and TRBJ1-5 for the parts outside the CDR3, the full variable domain is DGGITQSPKYLFRKEGQNVTLSCEQNLNHDAMYWYRQDPGQGLRLIYYSQIVNDFQKGDIAEGYSVSREKKESFPLTVTSAQKNPTAFYLCASSGQGASPQHFGDGTRLSIL.

The rearrangement joins TRBV7-8 to TRBJ1-4; TRBD1 agrees at 8 bases. V lost 0 bases and J lost 8; bases outside the gene matches: 8. This CDR3 is 16 amino acids long. CDR1 is SGHVS and CDR2 is FQNEAQ in the germline V gene. CDR3: CASSLADRGEDEKLFF. The CDR3 region has the DNA TGTGCCAGCAGCTTAGCCGACAGGGGAGAGGACGAAAAACTGTTTTTT.

V and J are TRBV19 and TRBJ2-5; D tentatively fits TRBD1 or TRBD2 (7 bases each). The CDR3 contains 13 residues. The V end was cut by 6 bases, the J end by 7 bases, with 15 bases between. Germline loops: CDR1 LNHDA, CDR2 SQIVND (reference sequence). CDR3 nucleotides: TGTGCCAGTAGCCGTGACAGGGAGGGGACCCAGTACTTC. Its translation: CASSRDREGTQYF. Full variable domain (missing parts from reference TRBV19 and TRBJ2-5): DGGITQSPKYLFRKEGQNVTLSCEQNLNHDAMYWYRQDPGQGLRLIYYSQIVNDFQKGDIAEGYSVSREKKESFPLTVTSAQKNPTAFYLCASSRDREGTQYFGPGTRLLVL.

This chain links TRBV28 with TRBJ1-2; tentative D call: TRBD1 (5 bases). The V gene's germline CDR1 is MDHEN and CDR2 SYDVKM. With 8 bases removed from V and 6 bases from J, the gap between germline ends came to 10 bases. This CDR3 is built from 11 residues. CDR3 sequence (DNA): TGTGCCAGCGGGACGTCAAATGGCTACACCTTC. Translating gives CASGTSNGYTF.

The chain is built from TRBV3-1 (or the pseudogene TRBV3-2) and TRBJ1-1; D not certain. This CDR3 contains 13 residues. CDR1 and CDR2 (germline): LGHDT, YNNKEL (reference sequence). Trimming took 1 base from V and 7 from J, leaving 10 bases between them. The chain's CDR3 is CASSQVQGYEAFF. The CDR3 DNA sequence: TGTGCCAGCAGCCAAGTTCAAGGATATGAAGCTTTCTTT.

V and J are TRBV6-5 and TRBJ1-3; a weak D match, TRBD1 (6 bases). Per germline, CDR1 MNHEY and CDR2 SVGAGI. Trimming removed 5 bases from V and 5 bases from J, with 13 bases in between. This CDR3 has 14 residues. Here the CDR3 DNA reads TGTGCCAGCAGTCCAGGGGATTCCAGAAACACCATATATTTT. It translates to CASSPGDSRNTIYF.

J is TRBJ2-7 and V is TRBV7-9; 10 nucleotides line up with TRBD1. With V trimmed by 4 bases and J by 4 bases, 4 bases remained unmatched. The CDR3 runs to 14 residues. Germline lookup yields CDR1 SEHNR and CDR2 FQNEAQ (reference sequence). The DNA for the CDR3 is TGTGCCAGCAGCTCATGGGACAGGGGTTACGAGCAGTACTTC. Translated: CASSSWDRGYEQYF.

J is TRBJ2-5 and V is TRBV7-2; 10 bases are a match to TRBD1. V lost 5 bases to trimming and J lost 5 bases; unmatched junction nucleotides: 5. The germline gives CDR1 SGHTA, CDR2 FQGNSA. The CDR3 runs 14 residues. In nucleotides, the CDR3 is TGTGCCAGCAGCCAGGACAGGGGGAAGGAGACCCAGTACTTC. Protein product: CASSQDRGKETQYF.

This chain joins TRBV3-1 (or the pseudogene TRBV3-2) and TRBJ2-5, with D possibly matching TRBD2 (5 bases). The CDR3 is made up of 14 amino acids. With 1 base removed from V and 1 base from J, the gap between germline ends came to 7 bases. Germline CDR1 and CDR2: LGHDT and YNNKEL (reference sequence). The CDR3 DNA is TGTGCCAGCAGCCAAGCGGCGGGCCAAGAGACCCAGTACTTC. Protein: CASSQAAGQETQYF.

The chain is built from TRBV6-5 and TRBJ2-7; either TRBD1 or TRBD2 may fit D (5 bases each). The CDR3 is 13 residues long. CDR1 is MNHEY, CDR2 SVGAGI, per germline. V lost 0 bases, J lost 3 bases, and 6 bases lay in between. Here the CDR3 reads CASSYSGVYEQYF. CDR3 in DNA: TGTGCCAGCAGTTACTCGGGGGTCTACGAGCAGTACTTC.

The chain links TRBV18 to TRBJ1-6; the D is unclear. Germline-derived CDR1 and CDR2 are KGHSH and LQKENI. The CDR3 runs to 17 residues. With 2 bases removed from V and 7 bases from J, the gap between germline ends came to 18 bases. DNA for the CDR3: TGTGCCAGCTCACCAAATCTTCCCGGGAACACGAATTCACCCCTCCACTTT. It specifies CASSPNLPGNTNSPLHF.

CDR3 nucleotide sequence: TGCGCCAGCAGCCAAGGATCAGGGGGACAGCCCCAGCATTTT. It codes for CASSQGSGGQPQHF. The chain has TRBV4-1 and TRBJ1-5; 7 bases are a match to TRBD1. The CDR3 spans 14 residues. V lost 1 base to trimming and J lost 7 bases; unmatched junction nucleotides: 4. Germline-derived CDR1 and CDR2 are MGHRA and YSYEKL.